Listed below are T cell receptor beta chains from one sample, sequenced in a study of cytomegalovirus exposure and HLA in healthy donors. TCRdb's table, derived via immunoSEQ multiplex PCR, lists solely in-frame clones and lacks some. The sample includes tens of thousands of clones, about 69% seen only once; the top ten take roughly 4.2%. What was sequenced was PBMCs. Receptors originate from a man in his sixties in good health and CMV-seronegative. Each CDR3 is given with its conserved first and last residue. The order of the fields is clone size, D gene, V gene, J gene, CDR3 DNA, CDR3 protein. A D gene is named only where the DNA matches it firmly. Clone size appears in some rows only: once, few, many, or a class for an expanded clone.

clone size: .; D gene: TRBD2; V gene: TRBV5-4; J gene: TRBJ2-5; CDR3 DNA: TGTGCCAGCAGCTCCCTAGCGGGGTTTCAAGAGACCCAGTACTTC; CDR3 protein: CASSSLAGFQETQYF
clone size: .; D gene: .; V gene: TRBV7-3; J gene: TRBJ2-3; CDR3 DNA: TGTGCCAGCAGCTTCGGGGTAGATACGCAGTATTTT; CDR3 protein: CASSFGVDTQYF
clone size: .; D gene: .; V gene: TRBV11-2; J gene: TRBJ2-6; CDR3 DNA: TGTGCCAGCAGTCGCCTCGTTCAGCGCGGGGCCAACGTCCTGACTTTC; CDR3 protein: CASSRLVQRGANVLTF
clone size: .; D gene: TRBD1; V gene: TRBV11-2; J gene: TRBJ1-1; CDR3 DNA: TGTGCCAGCAGCTTAGAAGGGACAGGTCCAAACACTGAAGCTTTCTTT; CDR3 protein: CASSLEGTGPNTEAFF
clone size: .; D gene: TRBD1; V gene: TRBV28; J gene: TRBJ1-2; CDR3 DNA: TGTGCCAGCAGTCCTCCAGGGGGGACGTTGTGGGGTACCTTC; CDR3 protein: CASSPPGGTLWGTF
clone size: few; D gene: .; V gene: TRBV19; J gene: TRBJ1-5; CDR3 DNA: TGTGCCAGTAAGCACAACCCAGCGGATCAGCCCCAGCATTTT; CDR3 protein: CASKHNPADQPQHF
clone size: .; D gene: TRBD1; V gene: TRBV5-1; J gene: TRBJ1-2; CDR3 DNA: TGCGCCAGCAGCTGGACAGGGGACGGAGGCTACACCTTC; CDR3 protein: CASSWTGDGGYTF
clone size: .; D gene: TRBD1; V gene: TRBV6-1; J gene: TRBJ2-6; CDR3 DNA: TGTGCCAGCAGCGAACAGGGGGCATACTCTGGGGCCAACGTCCTGACTTTC; CDR3 protein: CASSEQGAYSGANVLTF
clone size: .; D gene: .; V gene: TRBV7-3; J gene: TRBJ2-3; CDR3 DNA: TGTGCCAGCGGTCTATTGGGCACAGATACGCAGTATTTT; CDR3 protein: CASGLLGTDTQYF
clone size: few; D gene: TRBD1; V gene: TRBV6-1; J gene: TRBJ1-5; CDR3 DNA: TGTGCCAGCAGTGCCGGACAGGGTTTGAGACAGCCCCAGCATTTT; CDR3 protein: CASSAGQGLRQPQHF
clone size: .; D gene: TRBD1; V gene: TRBV19; J gene: TRBJ2-7; CDR3 DNA: TGTGCCAGTAGTGGGGACAGGGACGGGGAGCAGTACTTC; CDR3 protein: CASSGDRDGEQYF
clone size: .; D gene: .; V gene: TRBV19; J gene: TRBJ1-1; CDR3 DNA: TGTGCCAGTATCGGGGGAATGGAAGCTTTCTTT; CDR3 protein: CASIGGMEAFF
clone size: .; D gene: TRBD2; V gene: TRBV6-1; J gene: TRBJ2-1; CDR3 DNA: TGTGCCAGCATCGGGGGGACCTACAATGAGCAGTTCTTC; CDR3 protein: CASIGGTYNEQFF
clone size: .; D gene: TRBD1; V gene: TRBV7-3; J gene: TRBJ2-7; CDR3 DNA: TGTGCCAGCAGGGACCCCGGGACAGGGATCTACGAGCAGTACTTC; CDR3 protein: CASRDPGTGIYEQYF
clone size: .; D gene: .; V gene: TRBV27; J gene: TRBJ2-2; CDR3 DNA: TGTGCCAGCAGTTCAGGACAGGGGACTGCGGGGGGGCGCGGCGGGGAGCTGTTTTTT; CDR3 protein: CASSSGQGTAGGRGGELFF
clone size: once; D gene: TRBD1; V gene: TRBV30; J gene: TRBJ1-2; CDR3 DNA: TGTGCCTGGAGTGTAGTGGGACAGGGGGTTGATGGCTACACCTTC; CDR3 protein: CAWSVVGQGVDGYTF
clone size: .; D gene: .; V gene: TRBV5-1; J gene: TRBJ1-1; CDR3 DNA: TGCGCCAGCAGCTCGCCAGGGTCATATGAAGCTTTCTTT; CDR3 protein: CASSSPGSYEAFF
clone size: .; D gene: .; V gene: TRBV18; J gene: TRBJ2-5; CDR3 DNA: TGTGCCAGCTCACGTATACAGGGAATAGGAGAGACCCAGTACTTC; CDR3 protein: CASSRIQGIGETQYF
clone size: .; D gene: .; V gene: TRBV2; J gene: TRBJ1-2; CDR3 DNA: TGTGCCAGCAGTGAAGGGCGGGGGATCGGCTACACCTTC; CDR3 protein: CASSEGRGIGYTF
clone size: .; D gene: TRBD1; V gene: TRBV29-1; J gene: TRBJ1-2; CDR3 DNA: TGCAGCGCCCCCCGGGGAGGACAGGGGATTGGTGGCTACACCTTC; CDR3 protein: CSAPRGGQGIGGYTF
clone size: few; D gene: .; V gene: TRBV9; J gene: TRBJ1-6; CDR3 DNA: TGTGCCAGCAGCGTAGAGGGGGGGCCACCCCTCCACTTT; CDR3 protein: CASSVEGGPPLHF
clone size: .; D gene: TRBD2; V gene: TRBV19; J gene: TRBJ2-7; CDR3 DNA: TGTGCCAGTAGTATACCGGGGGGCTACGAGCAGTACTTC; CDR3 protein: CASSIPGGYEQYF
clone size: .; D gene: .; V gene: TRBV11-2; J gene: TRBJ2-7; CDR3 DNA: TGTGCCAGCAGCCCGACAGGCCGCTACGAGCAGTACTTC; CDR3 protein: CASSPTGRYEQYF
clone size: .; D gene: TRBD1; V gene: TRBV25-1; J gene: TRBJ2-7; CDR3 DNA: TGTGCCAGCAGTGTACGAGCAGGGGGTGAGCAGTACTTC; CDR3 protein: CASSVRAGGEQYF
clone size: .; D gene: .; V gene: TRBV5-5; J gene: TRBJ1-4; CDR3 DNA: TGTGCCAGCAGCTTGGGACTTGGGGGGGGTGAAAAACTGTTTTTT; CDR3 protein: CASSLGLGGGEKLFF
clone size: few; D gene: .; V gene: TRBV6-6; J gene: TRBJ1-2; CDR3 DNA: TGTGCCAGCAGTTCGGGGGGCTATGGCTACACCTTC; CDR3 protein: CASSSGGYGYTF
clone size: few; D gene: .; V gene: TRBV6-5; J gene: TRBJ2-7; CDR3 DNA: TGTGCCAGCAGAACCCCCGAGGGGGAGAAGTACTTC; CDR3 protein: CASRTPEGEKYF
clone size: .; D gene: .; V gene: TRBV29-1; J gene: TRBJ1-1; CDR3 DNA: TGCAGCGTCGGTGACAGATTCACTGAAGCTTTCTTT; CDR3 protein: CSVGDRFTEAFF
clone size: .; D gene: TRBD1; V gene: TRBV5-6; J gene: TRBJ2-7; CDR3 DNA: TGTGCCAGCAGCCCCGGGACAGGGCGCTACGAGCAGTACTTC; CDR3 protein: CASSPGTGRYEQYF
clone size: .; D gene: .; V gene: TRBV19; J gene: TRBJ2-2; CDR3 DNA: TGTGCCAGTAGTATTGGGGGGTCATGGGAGCTGTTTTTT; CDR3 protein: CASSIGGSWELFF
clone size: .; D gene: TRBD1; V gene: TRBV29-1; J gene: TRBJ2-5; CDR3 DNA: TGCAGCGTTGGACAGGGTGCGGAGACCCAGTACTTC; CDR3 protein: CSVGQGAETQYF
clone size: .; D gene: TRBD1; V gene: TRBV9; J gene: TRBJ2-7; CDR3 DNA: TGTGCCAGCAGCGCCCAGGACAGGATCGGAGGCGAGCAGTACTTC; CDR3 protein: CASSAQDRIGGEQYF
clone size: .; D gene: TRBD1; V gene: TRBV6-5; J gene: TRBJ2-2; CDR3 DNA: TGTGCCAGCAGCAGGGACAGGGGTCCAACCGGGGAGCTGTTTTTT; CDR3 protein: CASSRDRGPTGELFF
clone size: .; D gene: .; V gene: TRBV5-6; J gene: TRBJ2-3; CDR3 DNA: TGTGCCTGGGATAAGGGGGTGTGGGCAGATACGCAGTATTTT; CDR3 protein: CAWDKGVWADTQYF
clone size: .; D gene: .; V gene: TRBV18; J gene: TRBJ1-1; CDR3 DNA: TGTGCCAGCTCACCACCGGCAATGAACACTGAAGCTTTCTTT; CDR3 protein: CASSPPAMNTEAFF
clone size: .; D gene: TRBD2; V gene: TRBV6-1; J gene: TRBJ2-1; CDR3 DNA: TGTGCCAGCCTAGCGGGGGGCCCCTACAATGAGCAGTTCTTC; CDR3 protein: CASLAGGPYNEQFF
clone size: .; D gene: TRBD2; V gene: TRBV5-1; J gene: TRBJ2-3; CDR3 DNA: TGCGCCAGCTCCCTGACTAGCGGGGTCCTGGGAGATACGCAGTATTTT; CDR3 protein: CASSLTSGVLGDTQYF
clone size: .; D gene: .; V gene: TRBV5-6; J gene: TRBJ1-2; CDR3 DNA: TGTGCCAGCAGCTTGGCGGGGGGCGACGGCTACACCTTC; CDR3 protein: CASSLAGGDGYTF
clone size: .; D gene: .; V gene: TRBV19; J gene: TRBJ1-2; CDR3 DNA: TGTGCCAGTAGTATAGACGACAGTTACTATGGCTACACCTTC; CDR3 protein: CASSIDDSYYGYTF
clone size: .; D gene: .; V gene: TRBV7-2; J gene: TRBJ2-1; CDR3 DNA: TGTGCCAGCAGCTTCAGCAATGAGCAGTTCTTC; CDR3 protein: CASSFSNEQFF
clone size: .; D gene: .; V gene: TRBV7-8; J gene: TRBJ2-7; CDR3 DNA: TGTGCCAGCAGCTTATGGGGGAGGGAGCAGTACTTC; CDR3 protein: CASSLWGREQYF
clone size: .; D gene: .; V gene: TRBV19; J gene: TRBJ2-5; CDR3 DNA: TGTGCCAGTAGTATAGGCGCAGAGACCCAGTACTTC; CDR3 protein: CASSIGAETQYF
clone size: .; D gene: TRBD1; V gene: TRBV6-1; J gene: TRBJ1-5; CDR3 DNA: TGTGCCAGCAGCCTTGAGACAGGGGCCGGTCAGCATTTT; CDR3 protein: CASSLETGAGQHF
clone size: .; D gene: TRBD1; V gene: TRBV6-6; J gene: TRBJ1-4; CDR3 DNA: TGTGCCAGCAGTGCCCCGACAGGGACTAATGAAAAACTGTTTTTT; CDR3 protein: CASSAPTGTNEKLFF
clone size: few; D gene: TRBD1; V gene: TRBV6-5; J gene: TRBJ1-5; CDR3 DNA: TGTGCCAGCAGTGGGACAGGGGATCAGCCCCAGCATTTT; CDR3 protein: CASSGTGDQPQHF